This TCR beta chain was retrieved from a study of cytomegalovirus exposure and HLA in healthy donors. Overall study results and limits: Some segments of the V type, notably TRBV6-2 and TRBV6-3, were excluded as indistinguishable. HLA allele associations emerged for 16,951 TCR beta sequences in a later analysis, at 0.05 false discovery rate. CMV serostatus was the only recorded immune exposure for donors. Most sequenced TCRs were rare (though some public TCRs occurred in many donors).

About this clone itself: What it binds is unknown.

A multiplex PCR was run with 60 Vbeta primers and 13 Jbeta primers. Produced via immunoSEQ multiplex PCR; TCRdb's table is partial and in-frame only. The table has 150,000 to 200,000 clones, roughly 80% seen once; the top ten hold 8.5%. Germline-derived CDR1 and CDR2 are SGHDT and YYEEEE. The CDR3 spans 16 residues. V dropped 5 bases and J dropped 3 bases, with 21 bases sitting between them. This chain uses TRBV5-6 with TRBJ2-7; TRBD2 is a possible D gene (7 bases). The sequenced material came from PBMCs. The TCR comes from a male donor in good health and CMV-seropositive. The CDR3, as DNA: TGTGCCAGCAGGTCAATCAGAACAGGGAGGGTCTACGAGCAGTACTTC. Protein: CASRSIRTGRVYEQYF.